Following are 21 T cell receptor beta chains from one sample sequenced in a study of radiotherapy plus CTLA-4 blockade in lung cancer. Only in-frame clones appear in the TCRdb table, and some are missing; sequencing was by immunoSEQ multiplex PCR. This table has 80,000 to 100,000 clones, around 88% appearing once. The material was peripheral blood, obtained from a patient treated with radiotherapy plus ipilimumab. Receptors were obtained from a human donor with non-small cell lung cancer that progressed on radiotherapy plus ipilimumab.

The chain links TRBV10-3 to TRBJ1-5; D gene uncertain. This CDR3 has 13 amino acids. Germline V CDR1 and CDR2: ENHRY, SYGVKD. The V end lost 1 base, the J end lost 1 base, and 2 bases lay between the germline ends. CDR3 nucleotides: TGTGCCATCAGTGAGTTGAGCAATCAGCCCCAGCATTTT. The encoded protein is CAISELSNQPQHF.

This chain joins TRBV6-5 and TRBJ1-2, with a weak D call TRBD1 (6 bases). CDR1 and CDR2 (germline): MNHEY, SVGAGI. V gave up 1 base and J gave up 7 bases, with 16 bases separating them. The CDR3 is 15 residues long. The CDR3 reads CASSYFAGGHGGYTF. The CDR3 DNA reads as TGTGCCAGCAGTTACTTTGCTGGGGGGCACGGTGGCTACACCTTC.

This clone was observed a single time. The J gene is TRBJ2-3, the V gene TRBV6-1; TRBD2 matches 7 bases. V gave up 5 bases and J gave up 3 bases; unmatched junction bases: 8. Per germline, CDR1 MNHNS and CDR2 SASEGT. CDR3 size: 15 residues. The chain's CDR3 is CASSPYGGGTDTQYF. In DNA, the CDR3 is TGTGCCAGCAGTCCTTACGGGGGAGGGACAGATACGCAGTATTTT.

The chain couples TRBV6-1 to TRBJ2-1, with TRBD1 matching over 10 bases. The CDR3 runs to 15 residues. The germline gives CDR1 MNHNS, CDR2 SASEGT. The junction had 12 bases not matched to a gene; V was cut back by 10 bases and J by 6 bases. Here the CDR3 DNA reads TGTGCCACCAACTCCGGGACAGGGGACCGCAATGAGCAGTTCTTC. It codes for CATNSGTGDRNEQFF.

V gene TRBV9 combines with J gene TRBJ2-5; TRBD1 matches 8 bases. J was trimmed by 4 bases and V by 0 bases; bases with no gene match: 8. There are 16 residues in the CDR3. CDR1 and CDR2 from the germline V gene are SGDLS and YYNGEE. Written as DNA, the CDR3 is TGTGCCAGCAGCGTAGGGCCGACAGGGGTTGGAGAGACCCAGTACTTC. Translated: CASSVGPTGVGETQYF.

The V and J genes are TRBV18 and TRBJ2-3, with D possibly being TRBD2 (5 bases). This CDR3 spans 14 amino acids. Trimming stripped 1 base from V and 3 bases from J, with 8 bases between. Germline V gene sequence: CDR1 KGHSH, CDR2 LQKENI. The CDR3 loop is CASSPLGSTDTQYF. The CDR3 DNA reads as TGTGCCAGCTCACCACTGGGGAGTACAGATACGCAGTATTTT.

A few counts support this clone. The V call is TRBV18, the J call TRBJ2-7; D might be TRBD2 (6 bases). V dropped 3 bases and J dropped 1 base, with 16 bases sitting between them. CDR1 is KGHSH and CDR2 is LQKENI in the germline V gene. There are 16 residues in the CDR3. CDR3 sequence reads: CASSPLGGPNSYEQYF. CDR3 sequence (DNA): TGTGCCAGCTCACCGCTGGGAGGTCCCAATTCCTACGAGCAGTACTTC.

The V and J genes are TRBV4-1 and TRBJ1-2; D not resolved. Trimming took off 1 base at V and 4 bases at J, with 13 bases between the two ends. The germline gives CDR1 MGHRA, CDR2 YSYEKL. The CDR3 extends over 15 amino acids. CDR3 sequence reads: CASSQVTGSSYGYTF. In DNA form, the CDR3 reads TGCGCCAGCAGCCAAGTAACGGGCAGCAGCTATGGCTACACCTTC.

The chain combines TRBV18 with TRBJ2-2, with TRBD1 as a possible D gene (6 bases). The CDR3 has 16 amino acids. Trimming removed 1 base at V and 3 bases at J, with 12 bases between. Germline loops: CDR1 KGHSH, CDR2 LQKENI. CDR3 loop: CASSPRRQADTGELFF. The CDR3 DNA reads TGTGCCAGCTCACCACGGCGACAGGCCGACACCGGGGAGCTGTTTTTT.

The chain links TRBV18 to TRBJ2-6; a possible D gene is TRBD1 (5 bases). Germline assignment: CDR1 KGHSH and CDR2 LQKENI. This CDR3 contains 16 residues. With 3 bases removed from V and 4 bases from J, the gap between germline ends came to 13 bases. CDR3 sequence reads: CASSPRVREGANVLTF. CDR3 in DNA: TGTGCCAGCTCACCCAGGGTACGAGAGGGGGCCAACGTCCTGACTTTC. Together with reference TRBV18 and TRBJ2-6, the CDR3 gives the full variable domain: NAGVMQNPRHLVRRRGQEARLRCSPMKGHSHVYWYRQLPEEGLKFMVYLQKENIIDESGMPKERFSAEFPKEGPSILRIQQVVRGDSAAYFCASSPRVREGANVLTFGAGSRLTVL.

The chain links TRBV7-6 to TRBJ2-5; 9 nucleotides agree with TRBD2. Trimming at V came to 4 bases and at J to 7 bases, leaving 7 bases not matched to a gene. From germline, CDR1 is SGHVS and CDR2 FNYEAQ. This CDR3 has 14 residues. The CDR3 protein is CASSSPTAGGTQYF. CDR3 in DNA: TGTGCCAGCAGCTCGCCGACAGCGGGAGGGACCCAGTACTTC.

The chain recombines TRBV7-8 with TRBJ2-7, with 8 bases identical to TRBD1. The CDR3 has 14 residues. The V gene end was trimmed by 5 bases and the J gene end by 2 bases; junction bases not matched to a gene: 5. Germline CDR1 SGHVS, CDR2 FQNEAQ. The CDR3 protein is CASSHGQGTYEQYF. In DNA, the CDR3 is TGTGCCAGCAGCCATGGACAGGGAACCTACGAGCAGTACTTC. Full variable domain (rest looked up from reference TRBV7-8 and TRBJ2-7): GAGVSQSPRYKVAKRGQDVALRCDPISGHVSLFWYQQALGQGPEFLTYFQNEAQLDKSGLPSDRFFAERPEGSVSTLKIQRTQQEDSAVYLCASSHGQGTYEQYFGPGTRLTVT.

This chain links TRBV2 with TRBJ2-3, with D perhaps TRBD2 (5 bases). In germline, CDR1 is SNHLY, CDR2 FYNNEI. Trimming left V 8 bases short and J 2 bases short, with 14 bases between. The CDR3 consists of 14 residues. CDR3 nucleotide sequence: TGTGCCAGCCCCTCGGCGGGCCCCACAGATACGCAGTATTTT. Translating gives CASPSAGPTDTQYF.

The chain recombines TRBV7-6 with TRBJ2-1; D gene ambiguous. With 1 base removed from V and 6 bases from J, the gap between germline ends came to 7 bases. CDR3 length: 13 amino acids. The germline V gene has CDR1 SGHVS and CDR2 FNYEAQ. CDR3 in DNA: TGTGCCAGCAGCTTAGATAGGACCAATGAGCAGTTCTTC. It yields the protein CASSLDRTNEQFF. The full variable domain, with the rest looked up from reference TRBV7-6 and TRBJ2-1, is GAGVSQSPRYKVTKRGQDVALRCDPISGHVSLYWYRQALGQGPEFLTYFNYEAQQDKSGLPNDRFSAERPEGSISTLTIQRTEQRDSAMYRCASSLDRTNEQFFGPGTRLTVL.

This clone has only one observation. V and J are TRBV10-2 and TRBJ2-3; 15 positions agree with TRBD2. V dropped 5 bases and J dropped 6; count of bases not matched to a gene: 6. Looked up from germline, CDR1 is WSHSY and CDR2 is SAAADI. The CDR3 extends over 16 amino acids. CDR3 sequence reads: CASSSPGLAGGDTQYF. The CDR3 nucleotides are TGCGCCAGCAGTTCGCCTGGACTAGCGGGAGGGGATACGCAGTATTTT.

The V and J genes are TRBV6-1 and TRBJ1-6, with D perhaps matching TRBD1 (6 bases). The V and J ends lost 8 bases and 7 bases respectively, with 18 bases between them. CDR3 length: 15 residues. Germline CDR1 MNHNS, CDR2 SASEGT. CDR3 in DNA: TGTGCCAGCGTACGGACAGACACTAGGAATTCACCCCTCCACTTT. It yields the protein CASVRTDTRNSPLHF.

The CDR3 DNA sequence: TGTGCCAGCAGCCAAGAAACCGGGAGGAGCTCCTACGAGCAGTACTTC. Amino acids: CASSQETGRSSYEQYF. The gene calls are TRBV4-2 and TRBJ2-7, with 7 positions matching TRBD2. CDR1 is LGHNA and CDR2 is YNFKEQ in the germline V gene. With V trimmed by 0 bases and J by 0 bases, 5 bases remained unmatched. CDR3 length: 16 amino acids.

The chain has TRBV9 and TRBJ1-1, with D uncertain. From germline, CDR1 is SGDLS and CDR2 YYNGEE. Trimming removed 0 bases from V and 2 bases from J, with 8 bases in between. The CDR3 contains 14 residues. The CDR3 sequence: CASSVDWGNTEAFF. CDR3 bases: TGTGCCAGCAGCGTAGATTGGGGTAACACTGAAGCTTTCTTT.

The rearrangement links TRBV5-6 to TRBJ1-2, with D perhaps matching TRBD1 (5 bases). There are 14 residues in the CDR3. CDR1 is SGHDT and CDR2 is YYEEEE in the germline V gene. V lost 4 bases, J lost 6 bases, and 16 bases lay in between. CDR3 amino acids: CASSPTGRPDGYTF. CDR3 in DNA: TGTGCCAGCAGCCCCACGGGGCGCCCAGATGGCTACACCTTC. Filled out from reference TRBV5-6 and TRBJ1-2, the complete variable domain reads DAGVTQSPTHLIKTRGQQVTLRCSPKSGHDTVSWYQQALGQGPQFIFQYYEEEERQRGNFPDRFSGHQFPNYSSELNVNALLLGDSALYLCASSPTGRPDGYTFGSGTRLTVV.

The CDR3 protein is CASSEYDSPGLMSYEQYF. The CDR3 region has the DNA TGTGCCAGCAGTGAATATGACTCCCCGGGACTGATGTCCTACGAGCAGTACTTC. This chain links TRBV25-1 with TRBJ2-7; D perhaps matches TRBD2 (6 bases). Trimming pared 0 bases from V and 1 base from J, leaving 19 bases between. Per the germline V gene, CDR1 is MGHDK and CDR2 is SYGVNS. This CDR3 is 18 amino acids long.

The genes are TRBV27 and TRBJ2-1, with D maybe TRBD2 (5 bases). CDR3 length: 12 residues. The V and J ends lost 6 bases and 6 bases respectively, with 9 bases between them. Germline CDR1 reads MNHEY; CDR2 reads SMNVEV (reference sequence). CDR3 in amino acids: CASSRTSNEQFF. CDR3 sequence (DNA): TGTGCCAGCAGCCGAACTAGCAATGAGCAGTTCTTC.